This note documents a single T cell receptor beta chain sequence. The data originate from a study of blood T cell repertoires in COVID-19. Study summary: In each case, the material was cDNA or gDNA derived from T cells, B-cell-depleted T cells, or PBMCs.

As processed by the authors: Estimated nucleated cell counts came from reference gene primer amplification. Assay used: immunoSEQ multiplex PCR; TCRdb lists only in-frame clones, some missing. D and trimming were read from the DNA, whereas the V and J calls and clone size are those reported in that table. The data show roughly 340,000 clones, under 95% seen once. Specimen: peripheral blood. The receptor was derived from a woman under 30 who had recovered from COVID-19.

This chain's CDR3 is CASSLRGMGEKLFF. The DNA of the CDR3 is TGTGCCAGCAGTCTAAGAGGAATGGGTGAAAAACTGTTTTTT. The V and J genes are TRBV14 and TRBJ1-4; no firm D call. Trimming removed 6 bases at V and 7 bases at J, with 15 bases between. Germline V gives CDR1 SGHDN, CDR2 FVKESK. The CDR3 is made up of 14 amino acids.